A single sample gave rise to the 10 T cell receptor beta chains below, sequenced in a study of circulating and synovial CD4+ cells in juvenile arthritis. Clones were sequenced by immunoSEQ multiplex PCR, and TCRdb holds only the in-frame ones, with some missing. Here the sample spans some 35,000 clones, roughly 95% being singletons. The sample taken for sequencing was CD4+ T cells from blood. The receptors originated from a human donor with juvenile idiopathic arthritis.

This rearrangement joins TRBV2 to TRBJ2-1; TRBD2 matches 8 bases. CDR3 length: 14 residues. From germline, CDR1 is SNHLY and CDR2 FYNNEI. Trimming at V came to 7 bases and at J to 7 bases, leaving 9 bases not matched to a gene. The CDR3 DNA sequence: TGTGCCAGCATCCGAGCGGGAGCCCTTAATGAGCAGTTCTTC. Translated: CASIRAGALNEQFF.

The CDR3 DNA is TGTGCCAGCAGCGCTCCACCGGACTCGAGCAATGAGCAGTTCTTC. It encodes CASSAPPDSSNEQFF. The chain links TRBV7-9 to TRBJ2-1, with D possibly TRBD2 on 5 matching bases. Deletions cut 5 bases from V and 6 bases from J, with 17 bases between. The V gene's germline CDR1 is SEHNR and CDR2 FQNEAQ (reference sequence). The CDR3 extends over 15 amino acids.

Details on this clone: This sample also contains other DNA sequences that code for the same CDR3. CDR3 nucleotide sequence: TGCGCCAGCAGCTTGGAACTAGCGGGAGTAGGTGCAGATACGCAGTATTTT. Amino acid sequence: CASSLELAGVGADTQYF. The rearrangement uses TRBV5-1 and TRBJ2-3; 11 bases line up with TRBD2. The junction had 7 bases not matched to a gene; V was cut back by 0 bases and J by 4 bases. Looked up from germline, CDR1 is SGHRS and CDR2 is YFSETQ. The CDR3 spans 17 residues.

CDR3 sequence (DNA): TGTGCCAGCAGCTTTTCTCGGGAAGGGTACGAGCAGTACTTC. As protein: CASSFSREGYEQYF. The chain combines TRBV11-2 with TRBJ2-7; the D gene is possibly TRBD2 (5 bases). The germline V gene has CDR1 SGHAT and CDR2 FQNNGV. The CDR3 covers 14 residues. With 3 bases removed from V and 4 bases from J, the gap between germline ends came to 13 bases.

The rearrangement joins TRBV5-6 to TRBJ2-2, with D perhaps matching TRBD1 (6 bases). V dropped 3 bases and J dropped 7 bases, with 16 bases sitting between them. Germline V gene data show CDR1 as SGHDT and CDR2 as YYEEEE. The CDR3 length is 15 residues. As DNA, the CDR3 is TGTGCCAGCAGCTCGCCGGGACATCGCGGCGGGGAGCTGTTTTTT. Translated: CASSSPGHRGGELFF.

Concerning this clone: The sample carries other DNA sequences with the same CDR3. V is TRBV28 and J is TRBJ1-6; a weak D match, TRBD1 (6 bases). The ends were cut back, 6 bases at V and 7 bases at J, with 19 bases in the middle. The CDR3 covers 16 residues. The V gene's germline CDR1 is MDHEN and CDR2 SYDVKM. The CDR3 nucleotides read TGTGCCAGCAGCCCTGCCCGAGGACAGAGAAATTCACCCCTCCACTTT. This codes for CASSPARGQRNSPLHF.

The CDR3: CASNRDRVSETQYF. The CDR3 DNA reads as TGTGCCAGCAACCGGGACAGGGTTTCAGAGACCCAGTACTTC. This chain uses TRBV11-2 with TRBJ2-5; 9 bases agree with TRBD1. V shed 7 bases and J 4 bases; nucleotides not matched to a gene: 7. The CDR3 runs to 14 residues. Per germline, CDR1 SGHAT and CDR2 FQNNGV.

Remarks on this clone: Within the sample, other DNA sequences also encode this same CDR3. The chain couples TRBV6-1 to TRBJ1-6, with 11 bases matching TRBD1. Trimming took 6 bases from V and 4 from J; bases not matched to a gene: 2. The CDR3 has 15 residues. Germline-derived CDR1 and CDR2 are MNHNS and SASEGT. CDR3 in amino acids: CASRDRGQYNSPLHF. Here the CDR3 DNA reads TGTGCCAGCAGGGACAGGGGGCAATATAATTCACCCCTCCACTTT.

This chain links TRBV20-1 with TRBJ1-1; D uncertain. The ends were cut back, 0 bases at V and 7 bases at J, with 3 bases in the middle. The CDR3 contains 10 residues. CDR1 is DFQATT and CDR2 is SNEGSKA in the germline V gene (reference sequence). CDR3 protein: CSARDVEAFF. The CDR3 bases are TGCAGTGCTAGAGACGTTGAAGCTTTCTTT.

The J gene is TRBJ2-7, the V gene TRBV7-3; D call uncertain. V gave up 5 bases and J gave up 0 bases, with 8 bases separating them. Germline CDR1 SGHTA, CDR2 FQGTGA. CDR3 length: 13 amino acids. The CDR3 protein is CASSLQNSYEQYF. The CDR3 nucleotides are TGTGCCAGCAGCCTACAGAACTCCTACGAGCAGTACTTC.